Reported below is one TCR beta chain. Antigen specificity is unknown. One entry per CDR3 protein results from TCRdb running MiXCR on the reads. The sample carries about 180,000 distinct CDR3 sequences, 14% recorded once. The data were obtained in a study of T cell repertoires in cytomegalovirus infection. Overall study context: CMV infection plus the matching HLA type was flagged by public TCR beta signatures.

Study-level results: Based on cumulative public TCR beta family frequency, carriers of CMV plus the relevant HLA were identified.

This TCR derives from a human donor in good health (CMV status not recorded). Some clones in this sample may be carry-over from other donors' samples. The specimen was PBMCs.

CDR3 in amino acids: CASSPGLAGVIEQFF. CDR3 coding DNA: TGTGCCAGCAGCCCCGGACTAGCGGGAGTTATTGAGCAGTTCTTC. The chain recombines TRBV5-6 with TRBJ2-1; TRBD2 aligns across 13 bases. The CDR3 has 15 amino acids. With 4 bases clipped from V and 9 bases from J, the junction kept 7 bases outside the gene matches. Per germline, CDR1 SGHDT and CDR2 YYEEEE.